This TCR beta chain stems from a study of shared clonotypes between healthy human individuals (TCRdb year 2020). Study-level background: The cohort comprised a couple of women and three men aged 18 to 49 years. Different laboratories and diverse techniques were used to prepare libraries and sequence TCR repertoires, to increase sequencing depth and limit assay-specific biases. For each donor, three plates each were used for CD4 naive and CD4 memory, two plates were used for CD8 naive, and one plate was used for CD8 memory. To estimate repertoire size and how much clonotypes are shared between individuals, the study performed deep sequencing of blood TCR repertoires from roughly five healthy adults. Per donor, leukapheresis produced somewhere between about 0.94 and 9.5 billion PBMCs.

Study-level results and caveats: Because the study included a small number of donors, the genetic and exposure-history diversity represented was limited. Incomplete sequencing was indicated by rarefaction of sorted-subset datasets, despite the large sequencing depth. Higher generation probabilities were observed for clonotypes shared by all four sorted-subset donors than for non-shared clonotypes. Larger estimated clonotype richness was generally found for naive subsets than for memory subsets. Pairwise subsampling indicated that sequencing depth was expected to affect the degree of clonotype sharing among donors. Roughly 5% of naive CD4, 3.5% of naive CD8, about 2.5% of memory CD4, and approximately 0.4% of memory CD8 clonotypes were shared across several donors. Only blood was sampled, and tissue TCR repertoires likely differ from those in blood.

Using the deep immunoSEQ assay, TCR CDR3 regions were amplified from genomic DNA by multiplex PCR. Extracted genomic DNA from each cell subset was spread evenly across all wells of several immunoSEQ 96-well plates, with each plate serving as a replicate. For sorted subsets, 200 to 250 ng of genomic DNA, equivalent to 30,000 or so T cell genomes, went into each replicate PCR. Purified libraries were quantified with a Qubit 3.0 fluorometer, sized on a Bioanalyzer 2100, and re-quantified with the KAPA Library Quantification kit. A separate single-read 150-cycle Illumina NextSeq 550 flow cell was used to sequence each immunoSEQ 96-well plate. On the authors' methods: The immunoSEQ output contained only junctional sequences without quality scores, so filtering could not match that applied to full-length reads. Sequences were annotated with PyIR, a Python wrapper for IgBLAST v1.9, and V/J genes and CDR3 were assigned using IMGT germline references. Reads with weak V/J assignments (E-value above 1e-6), missing CDR3, stop codons, out-of-frame junctions, or ambiguous translated residues were removed. A V3J clonotype was defined by an identical inferred V gene, J gene, and CDR3 amino acid sequence. The percentage overlap between two repertoires was calculated by dividing the number of shared unique clonotypes by the size of the smaller repertoire. Richness of each repertoire was evaluated using RTK rarefaction, the Chao1 estimator, and Recon v2.1 estimates of unobserved clonotypes. For all TCRbeta clonotypes obtained by the gDNA method from a few donors, generation probabilities were computed with OLGA. TCRdb provides this immuneACCESS table in a form limited to in-frame rearrangements. Some clones are lacking; in checked studies, under half of them reflect an unresolved V gene, and why the rest are absent is not known. Clonal size and the V and J genes are those of that table, whereas D and trimming came from the DNA. In all, the sample holds roughly 2.2 million clones, and less than 95% of those were seen once. Of the sample, more than 0.35% falls within the top ten clones.

The donors were healthy, HIV-negative adults with no recently reported acute infections or vaccinations. Only Caucasian adults living in Nashville, Tennessee, USA were represented among the donors. Magnetic negative selection was used to enrich CD4+ T cells, after which naive cells were positively selected on CD45RA and the negative fraction became the memory subset. After blood collection by leukapheresis, PBMCs were isolated using Ficoll-Histopaque density gradient centrifugation and then cryopreserved in the vapor phase of liquid nitrogen. Purity and quantity of every magnetically sorted T cell population were checked by analytical flow cytometry. From each sorted fraction, genomic DNA was isolated and quantified by UV absorbance on a Nanodrop 2000c. Note on this clone: The specificity of this receptor is unknown. No base qualities exist here, and no much larger clone lies one base off it.

Reading from cysteine to phenylalanine, the CDR3 counts 11 amino acids. CDR3 DNA is the only sequence kept; it has 33 bases, read in frame from the first base. Trimming costs V 6 bases and J 10 bases, and their ends lie 10 bases apart. CDR1 and CDR2, per the germline V gene, are MDHEN and SYDVKM. The chain couples TRBV28 to TRBJ1-5; the D gene is unclear. Material for sequencing was naive CD4+ T cells from PBMCs. The sample's cell subset or site label is to be understood as: CD45RA+ positively selected. The clonotype originates from a young man in good health. Some clones in this sample may be carry-over from other donors' samples. CDR3 loop: CASSQGDPQHF. In nucleotide form, the sequence is TGTGCCAGCAGCCAAGGCGACCCCCAGCATTTT.